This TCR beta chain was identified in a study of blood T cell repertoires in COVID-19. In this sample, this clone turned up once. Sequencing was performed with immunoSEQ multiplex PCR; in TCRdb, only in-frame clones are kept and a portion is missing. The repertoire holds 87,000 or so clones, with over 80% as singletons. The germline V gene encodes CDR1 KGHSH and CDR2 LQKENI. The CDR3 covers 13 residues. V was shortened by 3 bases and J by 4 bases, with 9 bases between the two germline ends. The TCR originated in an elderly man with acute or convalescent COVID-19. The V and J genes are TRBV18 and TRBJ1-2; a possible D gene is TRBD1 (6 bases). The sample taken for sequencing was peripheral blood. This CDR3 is CASSPTDSYGYTF. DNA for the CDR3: TGTGCCAGCTCACCCACGGACAGCTATGGCTACACCTTC.